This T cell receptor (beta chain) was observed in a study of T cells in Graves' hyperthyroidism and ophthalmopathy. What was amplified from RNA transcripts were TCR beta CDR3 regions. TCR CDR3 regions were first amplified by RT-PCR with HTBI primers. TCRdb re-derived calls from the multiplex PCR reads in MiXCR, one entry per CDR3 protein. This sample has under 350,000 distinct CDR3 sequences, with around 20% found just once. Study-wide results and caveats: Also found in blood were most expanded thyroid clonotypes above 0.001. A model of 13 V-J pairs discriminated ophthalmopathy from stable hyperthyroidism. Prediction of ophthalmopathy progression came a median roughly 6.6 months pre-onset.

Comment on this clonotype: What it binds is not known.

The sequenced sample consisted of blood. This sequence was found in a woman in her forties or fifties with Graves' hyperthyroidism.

DNA for the CDR3: TGTGCCAGCAGCCGAGGACAGCACGTAGCTAACTATGGCTACACCTTC. This codes for CASSRGQHVANYGYTF. The V and J genes are TRBV28 and TRBJ1-2, with TRBD1 as a possible D gene (6 bases). The V gene's germline CDR1 is MDHEN and CDR2 SYDVKM. The ends were cut back, 6 bases at V and 0 bases at J, with 17 bases in the middle. The CDR3 loop spans 16 amino acids.